The 2 T cell receptor beta chains in this list originate from one sample, sequenced in a study of T cell responses to AZD1222 COVID-19 vaccine. Libraries were prepared by immunoSEQ multiplex PCR; TCRdb keeps only in-frame clonotypes and omits some of them. The sample includes 100,000 to 150,000 clones, 91% of them seen just once. This material consisted of peripheral blood, taken 28 days after the second AZD1222 dose. The receptors were sampled from an adult who received the AZD1222 COVID-19 vaccine.

The chain uses TRBV7-3 and TRBJ2-5, with a possible D match to TRBD1 (7 bases). Between the trimmed V and J ends, which lost 5 bases and 3 bases, there was a span of 16 bases. The CDR3 sequence is 15 residues long. Per germline, CDR1 SGHTA and CDR2 FQGTGA. In DNA, the CDR3 is TGTGCCAGCAGCCCCAAGGGGGCGGGGAAAGAGACCCAGTACTTC. It encodes CASSPKGAGKETQYF.

V is TRBV27 and J is TRBJ1-5; maybe TRBD1 (5 bases). The CDR3 covers 15 residues. Between the trimmed V and J ends, which lost 3 bases and 0 bases, there was a span of 9 bases. Germline V gives CDR1 MNHEY, CDR2 SMNVEV (reference sequence). Here the CDR3 reads CASSFVGASNQPQHF. DNA of the CDR3: TGTGCCAGCAGTTTCGTCGGGGCTAGCAATCAGCCCCAGCATTTT.